Listed here are 21 T cell receptor beta chains from one sample, sequenced in a study of blood T cell repertoires in COVID-19. Repertoires were generated with immunoSEQ multiplex PCR, while TCRdb's copy carries only in-frame clones and drops some. In the table there are approximately 330,000 clones, about 87% of which are singletons. Sequencing input: peripheral blood. The receptors here all came from a man younger than 45 with COVID-19, enrolled during active disease.

The chain couples TRBV5-1 to TRBJ1-4, with 8 bases matching TRBD1. Germline V gene data show CDR1 as SGHRS and CDR2 as YFSETQ. This CDR3 region has 19 residues. Trimming at V came to 1 base and at J to 3 bases, leaving 14 bases not matched to a gene. CDR3 loop: CASSLIAAGGRDANEKLFF. The CDR3 coding sequence is TGCGCCAGCAGCTTGATAGCGGCAGGGGGCAGGGATGCTAATGAAAAACTGTTTTTT. The full variable domain, its missing parts supplied by reference TRBV5-1 and TRBJ1-4, is KAGVTQTPRYLIKTRGQQVTLSCSPISGHRSVSWYQQTPGQGLQFLFEYFSETQRNKGNFPGRFSGRQFSNSRSEMNVSTLELGDSALYLCASSLIAAGGRDANEKLFFGSGTQLSVL.

The chain couples TRBV7-2 to TRBJ2-7; 11 nucleotides agree with TRBD2. This CDR3 region has 15 residues. V lost 3 bases and J lost 4; bases outside the gene matches: 5. Germline V CDR1 and CDR2: SGHTA, FQGNSA. CDR3 region: CASSLLTSGGYEQYF. The CDR3 nucleotides are TGTGCCAGCAGCTTGTTAACTAGCGGGGGTTACGAGCAGTACTTC.

This clone was seen a few times. The gene calls are TRBV7-8 and TRBJ2-2, with TRBD1 matching 8 bases. The junction had 4 bases not matched to a gene; V was cut back by 4 bases and J by 6 bases. The CDR3 runs to 14 residues. The V gene's germline CDR1 is SGHVS and CDR2 FQNEAQ. The chain's CDR3 is CASSYGQGAGELFF. The CDR3 DNA follows: TGTGCCAGCAGCTACGGACAGGGTGCCGGGGAGCTGTTTTTT.

The CDR3 loop reads CASSPRGDTQYF. The CDR3 DNA sequence: TGTGCCAGCAGTCCCAGGGGGGATACGCAGTATTTT. The chain joins TRBV12-3 or TRBV12-4 to TRBJ2-3; 7 positions agree with TRBD1. Trimming took 5 bases from V and 6 from J; bases not matched to a gene: 2. The CDR3 is 12 amino acids.

The genes are TRBV7-2 and TRBJ2-7; TRBD2 matches at 9 bases. This CDR3 is 16 amino acids long. Germline lookup yields CDR1 SGHTA and CDR2 FQGNSA. The junction had 8 bases not matched to a gene; V was cut back by 5 bases and J by 0 bases. The CDR3 DNA reads as TGTGCCAGCAGCCAACTAGCGGGCACTTACTCCTACGAGCAGTACTTC. Its translation is CASSQLAGTYSYEQYF.

The chain is built from TRBV10-1 and TRBJ1-6; perhaps TRBD1 as D (6 bases). CDR3 size: 15 residues. Germline CDR1 reads WNHNN; CDR2 reads SYGVQD (reference sequence). The germline V and J ends were trimmed by 11 bases and 0 bases, with 14 bases remaining between them. The CDR3 DNA is TGCGCCCTAGGGACATCTTGCTCCTATAATTCACCCCTCCACTTT. Translating gives CALGTSCSYNSPLHF.

In DNA, the CDR3 is TGTGCCAGCAGCCCAGCCGTGGGAGGGAGCTCTGGAAACACCATATATTTT. Protein product: CASSPAVGGSSGNTIYF. The chain employs TRBV7-2 and TRBJ1-3; D is undetermined. The CDR3 has 17 residues. With 5 bases removed from V and 0 bases from J, the gap between germline ends came to 17 bases. Per germline, CDR1 SGHTA and CDR2 FQGNSA.

The V and J genes are TRBV18 and TRBJ2-3; 12 bases are a match to TRBD2. The ends lost 3 bases at V and 5 bases at J; junction bases unmatched: 3. The CDR3 loop spans 15 amino acids. In germline, CDR1 is KGHSH, CDR2 LQKENI. The CDR3 here is CASSPPTSGGDTQYF. The CDR3 coding sequence is TGTGCCAGCTCACCCCCGACTAGCGGGGGAGATACGCAGTATTTT. The variable domain in full, completed from reference TRBV18 and TRBJ2-3, reads NAGVMQNPRHLVRRRGQEARLRCSPMKGHSHVYWYRQLPEEGLKFMVYLQKENIIDESGMPKERFSAEFPKEGPSILRIQQVVRGDSAAYFCASSPPTSGGDTQYFGPGTRLTVL.

The chain recombines TRBV19 with TRBJ2-7, with TRBD1 matching 9 bases. Germline V gene lookup returns CDR1 LNHDA and CDR2 SQIVND (reference sequence). The junction had 6 bases not matched to a gene; V was cut back by 1 base and J by 2 bases. The length of the CDR3 is 16 residues. The CDR3 here is CASSIGGQGPAYEQYF. As DNA, the CDR3 is TGTGCCAGTAGTATAGGAGGACAGGGGCCCGCCTACGAGCAGTACTTC.

The CDR3: CASSEVGQGLDTQYF. Written as DNA, the CDR3 is TGTGCCAGCAGTGAAGTGGGACAGGGGTTAGATACGCAGTATTTT. The rearrangement links TRBV6-4 to TRBJ2-3; 10 nucleotides align to TRBD1. Trimming removed 3 bases from V and 5 bases from J; junction bases left unmatched: 5. The CDR3 is made up of 15 amino acids. Germline CDR1 reads MRHNA; CDR2 reads SNTAGT.

This clone has a single count. The V and J genes are TRBV4-1 and TRBJ2-7; D might be TRBD2 (5 bases). Trimming shortened V by 2 bases and J by 3 bases, and 8 bases separated the two germline ends. This CDR3 region has 13 residues. Germline lookup yields CDR1 MGHRA and CDR2 YSYEKL. This CDR3 reads CASSQSEGYEQYF. The DNA of the CDR3 is TGCGCCAGCAGCCAAAGCGAGGGCTACGAGCAGTACTTC.

The chain links TRBV2 to TRBJ2-7; maybe TRBD1 (5 bases). This CDR3 has 13 amino acids. Trimming left V 7 bases short and J 0 bases short, with 10 bases between. Germline V gives CDR1 SNHLY, CDR2 FYNNEI. As DNA, the CDR3 is TGTGCCAGCATGGTCAGGGACTCCTACGAGCAGTACTTC. It specifies CASMVRDSYEQYF.

This clone turned up a few times. The chain employs TRBV3-1 (or the pseudogene TRBV3-2) and TRBJ2-1; 12 bases are a match to TRBD2. This CDR3 has 15 residues. J gave up 8 bases and V 7 bases, and 9 bases lay outside the gene matches. Germline V CDR1 and CDR2: LGHDT, YNNKEL (reference sequence). CDR3 in amino acids: CASTQTSGSPHEQFF. The CDR3 nucleotides read TGTGCCAGCACCCAGACTAGCGGGAGCCCACATGAGCAGTTCTTC.

The chain carries TRBV7-2 and TRBJ1-3; weak D call: TRBD1 (6 bases). This CDR3 has 15 residues. CDR1 is SGHTA and CDR2 is FQGNSA in the germline V gene. V gave up 1 base and J gave up 5 bases, with 12 bases separating them. The CDR3 loop is CASSLGTVVRNTIYF. The CDR3 DNA is TGTGCCAGCAGCTTAGGGACAGTTGTAAGAAACACCATATATTTT.

CDR3 bases: TGCAGCGCACTAGCGGACCGCCGCAATGAGCAGTTCTTC. This encodes CSALADRRNEQFF. This rearrangement joins TRBV29-1 to TRBJ2-1, with 8 bases that match TRBD2. The CDR3 loop spans 13 amino acids. Germline-derived CDR1 and CDR2 are SQVTM and ANQGSEA. V lost 7 bases, J lost 6 bases, and 8 bases stayed unmatched.

This sequence joins TRBV13 and TRBJ2-6; D is unclear. Trimming took off 1 base at V and 2 bases at J, with 12 bases between the two ends. Germline lookup yields CDR1 PRHDT and CDR2 FYEKMQ (reference sequence). This CDR3 is built from 17 residues. CDR3 nucleotide sequence: TGTGCCAGCAGCTTAGCCCGCGAGGCCGCTGGGGCCAACGTCCTGACTTTC. Its protein product is CASSLAREAAGANVLTF.

The rearrangement uses TRBV18 and TRBJ2-5; 10 bases align to TRBD2. The CDR3 length is 14 residues. Germline V gene data show CDR1 as KGHSH and CDR2 as LQKENI. V lost 3 bases, J lost 5 bases, and 3 bases stayed unmatched. In nucleotides, the CDR3 is TGTGCCAGCTCACCCGGACTAGCGGCGGAGACCCAGTACTTC. Protein sequence: CASSPGLAAETQYF.

The V and J genes are TRBV7-9 and TRBJ2-5; D remains ambiguous. Trimming removed 2 bases from V and 5 bases from J, with 9 bases in between. The CDR3 has 13 amino acids. In germline, CDR1 is SEHNR, CDR2 FQNEAQ (reference sequence). CDR3 sequence reads: CASSLRPRETQYF. CDR3 nucleotide sequence: TGTGCCAGCAGCTTACGCCCCCGGGAGACCCAGTACTTC. The full variable domain, its missing parts supplied by reference TRBV7-9 and TRBJ2-5, is DTGVSQNPRHKITKRGQNVTFRCDPISEHNRLYWYRQTLGQGPEFLTYFQNEAQLEKSRLLSDRFSAERPKGSFSTLEIQRTEQGDSAMYLCASSLRPRETQYFGPGTRLLVL.

The CDR3 spells CASRRLTGGPETQYF. CDR3 nucleotides: TGTGCCAGCAGAAGACTGACAGGGGGCCCTGAGACCCAGTACTTC. The V call is TRBV6-5, the J call TRBJ2-5; 10 nucleotides align to TRBD1. CDR1 is MNHEY, CDR2 SVGAGI, per germline. The CDR3 sequence is 15 residues long. The V segment lost 6 bases and the J segment 5 bases; nucleotides outside the gene matches: 9.

The chain is built from TRBV18 and TRBJ2-3, with 8 positions matching TRBD1. Germline V gene data show CDR1 as KGHSH and CDR2 as LQKENI. The J segment lost 5 bases and the V segment lost 3 bases, leaving 7 bases of the junction unmatched. CDR3 size: 15 residues. CDR3 nucleotide sequence: TGTGCCAGCTCACCCGAAGGACAGGGAGGAGATACGCAGTATTTT. Translation gives CASSPEGQGGDTQYF.

The CDR3 here is CASSLLFKGAEAFF. The DNA of the CDR3 is TGTGCCAGCAGTCTATTATTCAAGGGGGCTGAAGCTTTCTTT. J is TRBJ1-1 and V is TRBV28; perhaps TRBD1 as D (6 bases). V lost 5 bases, J lost 6 bases, and 16 bases lay in between. CDR3 length: 14 residues. The germline CDR1 and CDR2 sequences are MDHEN and SYDVKM.